This paragraph reports one T cell receptor beta chain. Its specificity is unknown. The CDR3 sequence is 14 residues long. The germline V gene encodes CDR1 MNHNS and CDR2 SASEGT. V was pared by 5 bases and J by 7 bases, with 11 bases of the junction left unmatched. TCRdb's copy holds only in-frame clones and misses some; the assay was immunoSEQ multiplex PCR. The table includes about 1 million clones, around 74% detected once. This entry comes from a study of shared clonotypes between healthy human individuals. Points from the study as a whole: It was expected that sequencing depth would affect clonotype sharing among donors.

The chain is built from TRBV6-1 and TRBJ2-7; 7 bases fit TRBD1. This TCR came from a young man in good health. Sequencing was done on a sample of memory CD4+ T cells sorted from blood. Stated subset: CD45RA-negative fraction. The CDR3 protein is CASSLLTGEGEQYF. CDR3 bases: TGTGCCAGCAGTCTATTAACAGGGGAAGGTGAGCAGTACTTC.